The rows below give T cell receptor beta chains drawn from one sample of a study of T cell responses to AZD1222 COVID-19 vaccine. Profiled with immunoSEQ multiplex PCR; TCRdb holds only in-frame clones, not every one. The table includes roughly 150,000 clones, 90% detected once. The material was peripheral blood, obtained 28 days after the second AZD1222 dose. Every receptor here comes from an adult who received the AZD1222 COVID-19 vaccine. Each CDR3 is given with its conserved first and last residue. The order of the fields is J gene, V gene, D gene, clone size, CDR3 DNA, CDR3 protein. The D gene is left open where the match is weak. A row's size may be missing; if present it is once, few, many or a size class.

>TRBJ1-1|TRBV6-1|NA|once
TGTGCCAGCAGTGAAGCGCTTGGCAAAGCTTTCTTT
CASSEALGKAFF
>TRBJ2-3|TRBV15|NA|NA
TGTGCCACCAGCAGAGCCATCACTGGCGGTGAATCGGATACGCAGTATTTT
CATSRAITGGESDTQYF
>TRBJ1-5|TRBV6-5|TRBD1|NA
TGTGCCAGCAGTTACGGCAGGGGGGTCGGTCAGCCCCAGCATTTT
CASSYGRGVGQPQHF
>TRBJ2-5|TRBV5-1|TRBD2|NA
TGCGCCAGCAGCTTGGAGAGCGGGAGAGAGACCCAGTACTTC
CASSLESGRETQYF
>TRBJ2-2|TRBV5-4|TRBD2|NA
TGTGCCAGCAGCTTGGGTCTAGCGGTTAACACCGGGGAGCTGTTTTTT
CASSLGLAVNTGELFF
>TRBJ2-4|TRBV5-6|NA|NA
TGTGCCAGCAGCTTGCCGGGGCTAGCCAAAAACATTCAGTACTTC
CASSLPGLAKNIQYF
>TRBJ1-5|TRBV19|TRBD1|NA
TGTGCCAGTAGCCGGGACAGGGCCTATCAGCCCCAGCATTTT
CASSRDRAYQPQHF
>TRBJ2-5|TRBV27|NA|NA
TGTGCCAGCAGTTTATCTCGGAGGGAAGAGACCCAGTACTTC
CASSLSRREETQYF
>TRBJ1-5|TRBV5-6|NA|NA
TGTGCCAGCAGCTTGGTACAAGGTAGAAATCAGCCCCAGCATTTT
CASSLVQGRNQPQHF
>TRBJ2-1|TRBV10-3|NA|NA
TGTGCCATCACGGGGATTGAGTACAATGAGCAGTTCTTC
CAITGIEYNEQFF